These T cell receptor beta chains were read from a single sample in a study of early T cells in non-severe SARS-CoV-2 infection. TCRdb fed the 5' RACE reads into MiXCR, producing one record per CDR3 protein. The sample has about 23,000 distinct CDR3 sequences; approximately 5% are singletons. Material: whole blood. These TCRs come from an adult who was a healthcare worker with PCR-confirmed SARS-CoV-2 infection or an uninfected control (not recorded which). The CDR3 runs from the conserved cysteine through the conserved F or W. The order of the fields is V gene, J gene, clone size, D gene, CDR3 DNA, CDR3 protein. A D gene is named only where the DNA matches it firmly. Expanded clones get a size class; other rows say once, few or many, or leave the size out.

TRBV12-3/TRBV12-4,TRBJ1-1,NA,NA,TGTGCCAGCAGTTTCACAGGGAAAACTGAAGCTTTCTTT,CASSFTGKTEAFF
TRBV24-1,TRBJ1-1,few,NA,TGTGCCACCAGTGATGGGATGGGCAGGAACGAAGCTTTCTTT,CATSDGMGRNEAFF
TRBV15,TRBJ2-5,many,NA,TGTGCCACCAGCAGAGCAAGCGATGAGACCCAGTACTTC,CATSRASDETQYF
TRBV3-1,TRBJ2-1,few,NA,TGTGCCAGCAGCCAAGATTATGTAAATGAGCAGTTCTTC,CASSQDYVNEQFF
TRBV4-2,TRBJ2-7,many,NA,TGTGCCAGCAGCCAAGTAGCCGTGGGAGAGCAGTACTTC,CASSQVAVGEQYF
TRBV28,TRBJ2-1,many,TRBD1,TGTGCCAGCAGTCTCGGACAGGGAAACCCTTCCTACAATGAGCAGTTCTTC,CASSLGQGNPSYNEQFF
TRBV7-8,TRBJ2-7,many,NA,TGTGCCAGCAGCTTCGGGACCTCCGCCTACGAGCAGTACTTC,CASSFGTSAYEQYF
TRBV20-1,TRBJ1-4,many,NA,TGCAGTGCTAGGGAGGCAACTAATGAAAAACTGTTTTTT,CSAREATNEKLFF
TRBV11-3,TRBJ2-3,many,NA,TGTGCCAGCAGCACCGGGACTGCTAGCACAGATACGCAGTATTTT,CASSTGTASTDTQYF
TRBV6-7,TRBJ2-2,many,NA,TGTGCCAGCAGATACCACAGGGCCCGCGCCGGGGAGCTGTTTTTT,CASRYHRARAGELFF
TRBV5-4,TRBJ2-3,many,NA,TGTGCCAGCAGCCCAGGTGGAGCACTCCCCAGCGGAGATACGCAGTATTTT,CASSPGGALPSGDTQYF
TRBV6-5,TRBJ1-4,many,TRBD1,TGTGCCAGCAGTTCCACGGACAGGGTTGGGGAAAAACTGTTTTTT,CASSSTDRVGEKLFF
TRBV2,TRBJ2-5,many,NA,TGTGCCAGCATGGGGAGCTCCGGCCGGCGAGAGACCCAGTACTTC,CASMGSSGRRETQYF
TRBV20-1,TRBJ2-4,many,NA,TGCAGTGCCACGACCAGGGTAGCCAAAAACATTCAGTACTTC,CSATTRVAKNIQYF
TRBV10-1,TRBJ1-2,many,NA,TGCGCCAGCAGTGAGCACAGGAGGGTCTTC,CASSEHRRVF
TRBV7-2,TRBJ2-1,NA,NA,TGTGCCAGCAGCCCATACGGGGCCAATGAGCAGTTCTTC,CASSPYGANEQFF
TRBV3-1,TRBJ1-4,few,TRBD1,TGTGCCAGCAGCCCCTCGGGACAGTCCCTTTCTGAAAAACTGTTTTTT,CASSPSGQSLSEKLFF
TRBV5-8,TRBJ1-6,NA,NA,TGTGCCAGCAGATCAACCGGGAGCGGTAATTCACCCCTCCACTTT,CASRSTGSGNSPLHF
TRBV27,TRBJ1-4,few,NA,TGTGCCAGCAGTTTCAGTAGGGGTAGCGAAAAACTGTTTTTT,CASSFSRGSEKLFF
TRBV11-2,TRBJ2-3,many,NA,TGTGCCAGCAGCTTCGGGACATACGCAGATACGCAGTATTTT,CASSFGTYADTQYF
TRBV4-1,TRBJ2-1,few,NA,TGCGCCAGCAGCCAAGAGGAAAACTCCTACAATGAGCAGTTCTTC,CASSQEENSYNEQFF
TRBV27,TRBJ1-2,NA,NA,TGTGCCAGCAGCTGGACCGGGGGGCCTTTGAGGTATGGCTACACCTTC,CASSWTGGPLRYGYTF
TRBV28,TRBJ1-1,few,TRBD1,TGTGCCAGCAGGCTCCCGGGACAGATGAACACTGAAGCTTTCTTT,CASRLPGQMNTEAFF
TRBV7-6,TRBJ2-1,medium-sized,NA,NA,CASGFGPGNEQFF
TRBV29-1,TRBJ1-2,few,NA,TGCAGCGTTTCGGGTCTTTATGGCTACACCTTC,CSVSGLYGYTF
TRBV19,TRBJ1-1,NA,NA,TGTGCCAGTAGTATTAGCAGGATTCGAGGGACCGGCACTGAAGCTTTCTTT,CASSISRIRGTGTEAFF
TRBV12-3/TRBV12-4,TRBJ2-5,many,NA,TGTGCCAGCAGTTTTAACGGTAGGGTGGAGGAGACCCAGTACTTC,CASSFNGRVEETQYF
TRBV2,TRBJ1-1,many,NA,TGTGCCAGCAGTCAGAAGGGGCCCTTAAGAGCTTTCTTT,CASSQKGPLRAFF
TRBV11-2,TRBJ2-7,many,NA,TGTGCCAGCAGCTTACCCGACAGCGCCTACGAGCAGTACTTC,CASSLPDSAYEQYF
TRBV19,TRBJ2-7,few,TRBD1,TGTGCCAGTAGTCCTCGGACAGGATCCTACGAGCAGTACTTC,CASSPRTGSYEQYF
TRBV7-8,TRBJ1-1,many,NA,TGTGCCAGCAGCCCCCCTCGGTACACTGAAGCTTTCTTT,CASSPPRYTEAFF
TRBV2,TRBJ1-5,few,TRBD1,TGTGCCAGCAGTTGGGGACAGGGGAGCAATCAGCCCCAGCATTTT,CASSWGQGSNQPQHF
TRBV15,TRBJ2-2,many,NA,TGTGCCACCAGCACCTTACAAACCACCGGGGAGCTGTTTTTT,CATSTLQTTGELFF
TRBV6-7,TRBJ1-4,many,NA,TGTGCCAGCATAGGACAGCTCAATGAAAAACTGTTTTTT,CASIGQLNEKLFF